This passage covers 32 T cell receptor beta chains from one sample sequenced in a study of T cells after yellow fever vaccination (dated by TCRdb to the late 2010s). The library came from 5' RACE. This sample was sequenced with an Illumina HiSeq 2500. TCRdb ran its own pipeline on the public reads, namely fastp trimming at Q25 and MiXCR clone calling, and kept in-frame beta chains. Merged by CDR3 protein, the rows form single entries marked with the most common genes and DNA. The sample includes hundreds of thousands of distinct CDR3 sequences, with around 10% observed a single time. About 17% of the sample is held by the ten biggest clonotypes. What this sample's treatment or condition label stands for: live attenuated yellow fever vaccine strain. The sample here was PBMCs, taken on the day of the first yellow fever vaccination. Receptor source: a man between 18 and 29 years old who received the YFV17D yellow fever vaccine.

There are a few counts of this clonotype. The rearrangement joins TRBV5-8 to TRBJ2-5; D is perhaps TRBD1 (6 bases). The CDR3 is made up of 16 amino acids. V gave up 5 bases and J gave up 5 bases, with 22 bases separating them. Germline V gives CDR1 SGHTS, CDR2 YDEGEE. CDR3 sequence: CASRTSRGTSRETQYF. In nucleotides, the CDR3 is TGTGCCAGCAGAACGAGCAGGGGCACTTCTCGGGAGACCCAGTACTTC.

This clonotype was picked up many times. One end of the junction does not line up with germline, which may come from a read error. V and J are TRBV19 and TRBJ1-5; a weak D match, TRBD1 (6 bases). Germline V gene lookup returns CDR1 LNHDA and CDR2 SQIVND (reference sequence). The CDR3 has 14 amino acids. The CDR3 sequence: CATSAGGRNQPQHF. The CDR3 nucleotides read TGTGCCACTAGTGCCGGGGGCCGCAATCAGCCCCAGCATTTT. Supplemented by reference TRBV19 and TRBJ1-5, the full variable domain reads DGGITQSPKYLFRKEGQNVTLSCEQNLNHDAMYWYRQDPGQGLRLIYYSQIVNDFQKGDIAEGYSVSREKKESFPLTVTSAQKNPTAFYLCATSAGGRNQPQHFGDGTRLSIL.

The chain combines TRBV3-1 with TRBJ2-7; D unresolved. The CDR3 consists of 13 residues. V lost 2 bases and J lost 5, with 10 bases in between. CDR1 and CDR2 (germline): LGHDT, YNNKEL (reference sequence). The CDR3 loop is CASSQLVPDEQYF. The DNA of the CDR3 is TGTGCCAGCAGCCAACTTGTTCCGGACGAGCAGTACTTC.

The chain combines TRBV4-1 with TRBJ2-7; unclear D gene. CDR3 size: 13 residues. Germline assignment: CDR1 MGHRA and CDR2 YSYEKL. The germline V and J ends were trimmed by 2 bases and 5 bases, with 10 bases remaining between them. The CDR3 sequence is CASSQYGLNEQYF. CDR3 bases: TGCGCCAGCAGCCAATATGGGTTGAACGAGCAGTACTTC.

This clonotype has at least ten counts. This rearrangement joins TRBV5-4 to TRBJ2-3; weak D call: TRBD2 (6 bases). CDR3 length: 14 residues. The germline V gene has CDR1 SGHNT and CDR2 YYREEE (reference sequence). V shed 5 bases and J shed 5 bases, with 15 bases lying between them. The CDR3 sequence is CASSNPTAGDTQYF. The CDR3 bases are TGTGCCAGCAGTAATCCCACAGCGGGAGATACGCAGTATTTT. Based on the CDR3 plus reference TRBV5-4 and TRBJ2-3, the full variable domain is ETGVTQSPTHLIKTRGQQVTLRCSSQSGHNTVSWYQQALGQGPQFIFQYYREEENGRGNFPPRFSGLQFPNYSSELNVNALELDDSALYLCASSNPTAGDTQYFGPGTRLTVL.

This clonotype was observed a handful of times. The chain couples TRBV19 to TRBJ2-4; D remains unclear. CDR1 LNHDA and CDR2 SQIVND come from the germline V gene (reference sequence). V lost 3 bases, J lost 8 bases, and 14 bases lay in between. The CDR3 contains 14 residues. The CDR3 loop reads CASSMGRFTDIQYF. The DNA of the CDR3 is TGTGCCAGTAGTATGGGCCGGTTTACGGACATTCAGTACTTC.

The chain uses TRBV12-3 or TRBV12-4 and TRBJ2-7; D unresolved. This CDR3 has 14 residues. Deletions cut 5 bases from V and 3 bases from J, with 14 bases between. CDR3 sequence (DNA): TGTGCCAGCAGTCTGGGCCTCTCCGTCTACGAGCAGTACTTC. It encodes CASSLGLSVYEQYF.

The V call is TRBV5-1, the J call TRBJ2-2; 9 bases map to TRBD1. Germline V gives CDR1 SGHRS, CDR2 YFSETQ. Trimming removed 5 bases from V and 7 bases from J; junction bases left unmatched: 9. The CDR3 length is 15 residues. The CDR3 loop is CASRTGTGSVGELFF. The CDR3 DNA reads TGCGCCAGCAGAACCGGGACAGGGTCGGTCGGGGAGCTGTTTTTT. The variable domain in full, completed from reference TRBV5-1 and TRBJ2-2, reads KAGVTQTPRYLIKTRGQQVTLSCSPISGHRSVSWYQQTPGQGLQFLFEYFSETQRNKGNFPGRFSGRQFSNSRSEMNVSTLELGDSALYLCASRTGTGSVGELFFGEGSRLTVL.

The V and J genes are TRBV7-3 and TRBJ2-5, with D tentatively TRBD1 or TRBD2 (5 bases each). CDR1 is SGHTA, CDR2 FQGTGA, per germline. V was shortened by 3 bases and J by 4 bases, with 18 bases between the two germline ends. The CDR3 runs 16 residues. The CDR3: CASSFTGAEGRETQYF. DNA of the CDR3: TGTGCCAGCAGCTTTACTGGGGCCGAGGGAAGAGAGACCCAGTACTTC.

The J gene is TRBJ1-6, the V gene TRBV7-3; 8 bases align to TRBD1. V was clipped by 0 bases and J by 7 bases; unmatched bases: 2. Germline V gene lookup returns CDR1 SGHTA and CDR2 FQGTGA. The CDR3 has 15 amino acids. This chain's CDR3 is CASSLTQGANSPLHF. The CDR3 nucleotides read TGTGCCAGCAGCTTAACGCAGGGGGCGAATTCACCCCTCCACTTT.

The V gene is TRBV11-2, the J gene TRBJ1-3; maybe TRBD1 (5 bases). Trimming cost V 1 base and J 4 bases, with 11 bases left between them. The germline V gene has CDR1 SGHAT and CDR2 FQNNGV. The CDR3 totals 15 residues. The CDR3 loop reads CASSLVRGVGNTIYF. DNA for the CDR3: TGTGCCAGCAGCTTAGTTCGAGGGGTCGGAAACACCATATATTTT.

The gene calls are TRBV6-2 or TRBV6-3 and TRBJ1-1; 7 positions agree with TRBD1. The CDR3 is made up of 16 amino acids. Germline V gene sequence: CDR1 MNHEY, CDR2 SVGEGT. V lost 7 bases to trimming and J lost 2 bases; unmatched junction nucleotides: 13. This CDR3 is CASTSREYRGNTEAFF. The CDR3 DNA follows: TGTGCCAGCACCTCCAGGGAATACAGGGGAAACACTGAAGCTTTCTTT.

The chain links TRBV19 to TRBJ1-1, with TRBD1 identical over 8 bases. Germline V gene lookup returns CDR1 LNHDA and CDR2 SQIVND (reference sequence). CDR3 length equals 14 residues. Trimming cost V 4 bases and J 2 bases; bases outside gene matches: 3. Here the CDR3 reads CASSRTGSNTEAFF. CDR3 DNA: TGTGCCAGTAGTAGGACAGGGTCCAACACTGAAGCTTTCTTT. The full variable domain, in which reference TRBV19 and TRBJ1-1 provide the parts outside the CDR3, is DGGITQSPKYLFRKEGQNVTLSCEQNLNHDAMYWYRQDPGQGLRLIYYSQIVNDFQKGDIAEGYSVSREKKESFPLTVTSAQKNPTAFYLCASSRTGSNTEAFFGQGTRLTVV.

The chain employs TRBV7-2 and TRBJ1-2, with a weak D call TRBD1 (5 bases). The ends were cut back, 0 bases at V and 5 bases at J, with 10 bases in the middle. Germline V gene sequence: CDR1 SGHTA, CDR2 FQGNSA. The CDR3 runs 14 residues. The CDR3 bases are TGTGCCAGCAGCTTAGCCGTGGAGGGGTATGGCTACACCTTC. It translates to CASSLAVEGYGYTF.

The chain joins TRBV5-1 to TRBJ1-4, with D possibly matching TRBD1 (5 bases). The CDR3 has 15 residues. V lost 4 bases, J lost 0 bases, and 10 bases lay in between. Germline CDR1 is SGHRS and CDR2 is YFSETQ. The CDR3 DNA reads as TGCGCCAGCAGCAACGCAGGGACAACTAATGAAAAACTGTTTTTT. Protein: CASSNAGTTNEKLFF.

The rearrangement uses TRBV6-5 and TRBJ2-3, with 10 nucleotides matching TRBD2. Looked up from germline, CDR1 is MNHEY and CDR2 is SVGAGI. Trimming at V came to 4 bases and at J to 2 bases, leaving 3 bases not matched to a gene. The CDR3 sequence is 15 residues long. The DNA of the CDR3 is TGTGCCAGCAGTTCTAGCGGGGGAGTCACAGATACGCAGTATTTT. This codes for CASSSSGGVTDTQYF.

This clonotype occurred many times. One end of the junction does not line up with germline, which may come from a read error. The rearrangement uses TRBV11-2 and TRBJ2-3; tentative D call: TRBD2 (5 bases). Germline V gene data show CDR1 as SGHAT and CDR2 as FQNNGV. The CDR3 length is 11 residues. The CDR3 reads CASSLFVRVIF. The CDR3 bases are TGTGCCAGCAGCTTATTTGTGAGGGTCATTTTT.

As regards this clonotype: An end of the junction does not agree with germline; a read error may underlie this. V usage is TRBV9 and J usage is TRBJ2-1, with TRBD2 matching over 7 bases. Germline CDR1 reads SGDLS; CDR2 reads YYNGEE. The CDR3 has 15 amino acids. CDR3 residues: CARSAEVTSLYEQFF. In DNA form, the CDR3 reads TGTGCCAGAAGCGCGGAGGTGACTAGCCTGTATGAGCAGTTCTTC.

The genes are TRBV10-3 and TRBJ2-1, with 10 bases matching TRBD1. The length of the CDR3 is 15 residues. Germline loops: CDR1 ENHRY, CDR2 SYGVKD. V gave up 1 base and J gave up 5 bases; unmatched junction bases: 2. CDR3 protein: CAISEWGTGDNEQFF. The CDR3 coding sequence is TGTGCCATCAGTGAGTGGGGGACAGGGGACAATGAGCAGTTCTTC.

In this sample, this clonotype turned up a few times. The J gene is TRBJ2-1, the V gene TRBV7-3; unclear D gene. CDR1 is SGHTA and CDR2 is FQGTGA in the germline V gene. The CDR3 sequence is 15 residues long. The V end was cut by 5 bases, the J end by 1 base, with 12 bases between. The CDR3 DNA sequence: TGTGCCAGCAGCCCCGAAAGGACGTCCTACAATGAGCAGTTCTTC. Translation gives CASSPERTSYNEQFF.

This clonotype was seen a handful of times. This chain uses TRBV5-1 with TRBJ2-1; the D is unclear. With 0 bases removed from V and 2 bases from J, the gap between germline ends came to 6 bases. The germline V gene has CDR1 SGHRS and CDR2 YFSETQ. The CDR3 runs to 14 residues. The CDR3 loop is CASSLEATYNEQFF. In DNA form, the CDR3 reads TGCGCCAGCAGCTTGGAAGCTACCTACAATGAGCAGTTCTTC.

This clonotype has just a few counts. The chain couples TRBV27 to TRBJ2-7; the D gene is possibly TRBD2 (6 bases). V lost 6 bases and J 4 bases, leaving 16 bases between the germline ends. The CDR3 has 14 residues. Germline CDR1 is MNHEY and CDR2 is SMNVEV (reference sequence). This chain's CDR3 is CASSPQGGVYEQYF. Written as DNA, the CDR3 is TGTGCCAGCAGCCCCCAGGGAGGTGTTTACGAGCAGTACTTC.

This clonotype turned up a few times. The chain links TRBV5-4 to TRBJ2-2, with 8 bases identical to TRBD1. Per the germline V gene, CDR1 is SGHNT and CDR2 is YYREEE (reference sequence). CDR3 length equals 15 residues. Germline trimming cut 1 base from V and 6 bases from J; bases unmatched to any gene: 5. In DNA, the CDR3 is TGTGCCAGCAGCTTGCCAGGGGGCGTGTCCGGGGAGCTGTTTTTT. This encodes CASSLPGGVSGELFF.

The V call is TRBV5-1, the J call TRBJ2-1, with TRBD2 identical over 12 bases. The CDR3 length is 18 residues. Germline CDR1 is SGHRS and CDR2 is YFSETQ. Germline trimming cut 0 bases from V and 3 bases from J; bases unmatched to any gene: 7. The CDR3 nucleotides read TGCGCCAGCAGCTTGGTCGCTAGCGGGGGGGCGGGCTACAATGAGCAGTTCTTC. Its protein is CASSLVASGGAGYNEQFF.

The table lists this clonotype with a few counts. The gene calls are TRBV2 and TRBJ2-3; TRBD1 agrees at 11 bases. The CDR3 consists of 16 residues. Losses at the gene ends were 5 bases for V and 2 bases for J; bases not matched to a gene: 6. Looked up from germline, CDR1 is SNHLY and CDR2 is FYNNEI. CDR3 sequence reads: CASSSGQGAITDTQYF. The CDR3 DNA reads TGTGCCAGCAGTTCCGGACAGGGGGCTATCACAGATACGCAGTATTTT.

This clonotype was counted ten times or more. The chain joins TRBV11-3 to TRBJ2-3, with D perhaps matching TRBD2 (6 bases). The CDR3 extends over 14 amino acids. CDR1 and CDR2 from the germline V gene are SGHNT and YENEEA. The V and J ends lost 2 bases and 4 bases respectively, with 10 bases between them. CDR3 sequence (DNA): TGTGCCAGCAGCTTAACAAGGGAGGCAGATACGCAGTATTTT. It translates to CASSLTREADTQYF.

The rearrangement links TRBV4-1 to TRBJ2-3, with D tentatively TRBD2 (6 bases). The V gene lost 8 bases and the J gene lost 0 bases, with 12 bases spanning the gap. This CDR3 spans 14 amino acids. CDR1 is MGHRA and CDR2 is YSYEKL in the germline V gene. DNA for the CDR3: TGCGCCAGCGGCCGGCGGGAAAGCACAGATACGCAGTATTTT. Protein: CASGRRESTDTQYF.

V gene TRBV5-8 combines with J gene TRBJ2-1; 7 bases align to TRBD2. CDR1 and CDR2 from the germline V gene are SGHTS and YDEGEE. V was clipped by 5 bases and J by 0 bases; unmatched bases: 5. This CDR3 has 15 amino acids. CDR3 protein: CASRSRGSSYNEQFF. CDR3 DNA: TGTGCCAGCAGGTCGCGGGGGAGCTCCTACAATGAGCAGTTCTTC.

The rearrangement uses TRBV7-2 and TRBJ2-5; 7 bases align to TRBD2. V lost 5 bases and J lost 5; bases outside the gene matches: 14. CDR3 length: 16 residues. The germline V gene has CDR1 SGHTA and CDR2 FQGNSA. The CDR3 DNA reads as TGTGCCAGCAGCCACCATGGGGGGGGTCCCCTGGAGACCCAGTACTTC. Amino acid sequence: CASSHHGGGPLETQYF.

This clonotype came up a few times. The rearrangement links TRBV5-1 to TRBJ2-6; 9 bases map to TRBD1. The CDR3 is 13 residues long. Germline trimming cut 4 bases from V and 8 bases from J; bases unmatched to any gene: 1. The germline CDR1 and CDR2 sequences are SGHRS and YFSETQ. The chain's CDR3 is CASSGQGTNVLTF. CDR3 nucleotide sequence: TGCGCCAGCAGCGGACAGGGGACCAACGTCCTGACTTTC.

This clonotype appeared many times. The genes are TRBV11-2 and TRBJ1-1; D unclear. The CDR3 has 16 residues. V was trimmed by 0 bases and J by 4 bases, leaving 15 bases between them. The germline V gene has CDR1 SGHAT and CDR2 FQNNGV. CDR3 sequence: CASSLDQGRDLTEAFF. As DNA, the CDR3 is TGTGCCAGCAGCTTAGACCAAGGACGGGATCTCACTGAAGCTTTCTTT.

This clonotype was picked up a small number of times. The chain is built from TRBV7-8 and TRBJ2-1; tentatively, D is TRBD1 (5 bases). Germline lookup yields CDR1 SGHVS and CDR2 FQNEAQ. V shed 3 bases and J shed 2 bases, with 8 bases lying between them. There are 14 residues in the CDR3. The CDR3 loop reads CASSFGQAYNEQFF. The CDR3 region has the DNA TGTGCCAGCAGCTTTGGACAAGCCTACAATGAGCAGTTCTTC.